What follows are 11 T cell receptor beta chains derived from one specimen sequenced in a study of cytomegalovirus exposure and HLA in healthy donors. PCR used 60 Vbeta primers and 13 Jbeta primers. Sequenced by immunoSEQ multiplex PCR; TCRdb stores in-frame clones only, minus some. The sample carries 120,000 to 150,000 clones, roughly four fifths recorded once. Sequenced input: PBMCs. Every receptor here comes from a man aged 18 to 29 in good health and CMV-seropositive.

The table lists this clone with a few counts. This chain links TRBV6-5 with TRBJ1-1; a weak D match, TRBD1 (5 bases). The V and J ends lost 4 bases and 0 bases respectively, with 9 bases between them. CDR1 is MNHEY and CDR2 is SVGAGI in the germline V gene. The CDR3 has 14 residues. CDR3 coding DNA: TGTGCCAGCAGTTGGAACAGGATGAACACTGAAGCTTTCTTT. The encoded protein is CASSWNRMNTEAFF.

The genes are TRBV7-9 and TRBJ1-4; no clear D gene. Trimming stripped 1 base from V and 2 bases from J, with 11 bases between. The CDR3 runs to 16 residues. Germline CDR1 and CDR2: SEHNR and FQNEAQ (reference sequence). Written as DNA, the CDR3 is TGTGCCAGCAGCTTAGGGGAGTGGGTCACTAATGAAAAACTGTTTTTT. It encodes CASSLGEWVTNEKLFF.

The gene calls are TRBV28 and TRBJ2-7; 10 nucleotides match TRBD2. CDR3 length equals 18 residues. Trimming cost V 5 bases and J 0 bases; bases outside gene matches: 13. Germline V gene data show CDR1 as MDHEN and CDR2 as SYDVKM. CDR3 coding DNA: TGTGCCAGCAGTCCCACGGGACTAGCGCCTAGGAGCTCCTACGAGCAGTACTTC. Its protein is CASSPTGLAPRSSYEQYF.

V is TRBV11-2 and J is TRBJ2-5; weak D call: TRBD2 (6 bases). Trimming took off 2 bases at V and 0 bases at J, with 13 bases between the two ends. CDR3 length equals 16 residues. Germline values: CDR1 SGHAT, CDR2 FQNNGV. The CDR3 nucleotides read TGTGCCAGCAGCTTATCGGGTAGCGGTAACCAAGAGACCCAGTACTTC. It is translated as CASSLSGSGNQETQYF.

CDR3 protein: CASSQVPDNEQFF. For the CDR3, the DNA is TGCGCCAGCAGCCAAGTTCCGGACAATGAGCAGTTCTTC. The chain has TRBV4-1 and TRBJ2-1; no firm D call. The CDR3 runs to 13 residues. The V end was cut by 1 base, the J end by 5 bases, with 6 bases between. The germline V gene encodes CDR1 MGHRA and CDR2 YSYEKL.

V usage is TRBV27 and J usage is TRBJ2-7; TRBD1 matches 11 bases. The trim removed 0 bases at V and 3 bases at J, leaving 4 bases unmatched. Germline CDR1 and CDR2: MNHEY and SMNVEV (reference sequence). This CDR3 has 16 residues. Here the CDR3 DNA reads TGTGCCAGCAGTTTATCAGCCGGGACAGGGGGCTACGAGCAGTACTTC. This gives the protein CASSLSAGTGGYEQYF.

The chain is built from TRBV28 and TRBJ2-1; D unresolved. The germline gives CDR1 MDHEN, CDR2 SYDVKM. This CDR3 is 13 amino acids long. V was pared by 6 bases and J by 5 bases, with 11 bases between. DNA of the CDR3: TGTGCCAGCAGAGAACTGTTGGACAATGAGCAGTTCTTC. Its translation is CASRELLDNEQFF.

The chain uses TRBV28 and TRBJ2-1; possible D gene TRBD2, 6 bases. The CDR3 has 16 amino acids. The germline V gene encodes CDR1 MDHEN and CDR2 SYDVKM. V was clipped by 4 bases and J by 7 bases, with 20 bases between them. CDR3 in amino acids: CASSSRDSTSWNEQFF. In nucleotides, the CDR3 is TGTGCCAGCAGTTCCCGGGACTCTACTTCGTGGAATGAGCAGTTCTTC.

This clone was recorded a few times. The chain carries TRBV29-1 and TRBJ1-2; D gene uncertain. Germline lookup yields CDR1 SQVTM and CDR2 ANQGSEA. This CDR3 contains 12 residues. V lost 2 bases and J lost 4, with 8 bases in between. CDR3 sequence (DNA): TGCAGCGTTGAATGGGAGACCTATGGCTACACCTTC. Amino acid sequence: CSVEWETYGYTF.

The rearrangement links TRBV10-3 to TRBJ2-1; tentatively, D is TRBD2 (6 bases). Per germline, CDR1 ENHRY and CDR2 SYGVKD. The CDR3 runs to 14 residues. V gave up 0 bases and J gave up 4 bases, with 7 bases separating them. This chain's CDR3 is CAISESGRYNEQFF. Here the CDR3 DNA reads TGTGCCATCAGTGAGTCCGGGAGATACAATGAGCAGTTCTTC.

This rearrangement joins TRBV6-7 to TRBJ1-2; D remains ambiguous. Being an ORF, TRBV6-7 has a function that is uncertain. Trimming left V 0 bases short and J 4 bases short, with 18 bases between. CDR3 length equals 17 residues. The chain's CDR3 is CASSYSRAGSLSYGYTF. CDR3 bases: TGTGCCAGCAGTTACTCGAGGGCGGGTTCCCTTTCCTATGGCTACACCTTC.